One and the same sample provided the 12 T cell receptor beta chains below, sequenced in a study of cytomegalovirus exposure and HLA in healthy donors. A multiplex PCR was run with 60 Vbeta primers and 13 Jbeta primers. Sequencing was performed with immunoSEQ multiplex PCR; in TCRdb, only in-frame clones are kept and a portion is missing. The top ten clones hold about 19% of a sample with roughly 75,000 clones, around 80% of them seen once. What was sequenced was PBMCs. Receptors originate from a man between 65 and 85 years old in good health and CMV-seropositive.

The chain links TRBV28 to TRBJ2-1; possible D gene TRBD2, 6 bases. CDR1 MDHEN and CDR2 SYDVKM come from the germline V gene. This CDR3 is 14 amino acids long. V was clipped by 4 bases and J by 5 bases, with 12 bases between them. This chain's CDR3 is CASSSASDNNEQFF. Here the CDR3 DNA reads TGTGCCAGCAGTTCGGCTAGCGACAACAATGAGCAGTTCTTC.

The chain uses TRBV29-1 and TRBJ2-3; the match to TRBD2 covers 16 bases. CDR3 length: 14 amino acids. With V trimmed by 6 bases and J by 4 bases, 1 base remained unmatched. Germline lookup yields CDR1 SQVTM and CDR2 ANQGSEA. CDR3 bases: TGCAGCGTGGGACTAGCGGGGGGGCCAGATACGCAGTATTTT. It encodes CSVGLAGGPDTQYF.

The chain employs TRBV25-1 and TRBJ2-1; TRBD2 agrees at 11 bases. From germline, CDR1 is MGHDK and CDR2 SYGVNS. CDR3 length equals 15 residues. V lost 2 bases, J lost 7 bases, and 4 bases stayed unmatched. The CDR3 is CASSEIAGGPNEQFF. The CDR3 DNA is TGTGCCAGCAGTGAAATAGCGGGGGGGCCAAATGAGCAGTTCTTC. Full variable domain (rest looked up from reference TRBV25-1 and TRBJ2-1): EADIYQTPRYLVIGTGKKITLECSQTMGHDKMYWYQQDPGMELHLIHYSYGVNSTEKGDLSSESTVSRIRTEHFPLTLESARPSHTSQYLCASSEIAGGPNEQFFGPGTRLTVL.

This clone was seen more than once but under ten times. The chain employs TRBV4-3 and TRBJ2-2; D uncertain. Germline V gene sequence: CDR1 LGHNA, CDR2 YSLEER. This CDR3 region has 14 residues. Trimming cost V 0 bases and J 5 bases, with 7 bases left between them. The CDR3 sequence is CASSQDLGTGELFF. The CDR3 DNA reads TGCGCCAGCAGCCAAGATCTCGGTACCGGGGAGCTGTTTTTT.

V is TRBV30 and J is TRBJ2-7, with D possibly being TRBD1 (6 bases). Trimming removed 3 bases at V and 5 bases at J, with 17 bases between. The CDR3 totals 14 residues. Germline loops: CDR1 GTSNPN, CDR2 SVGIG (reference sequence). This CDR3 is CAWSRGHSRDEQYF. CDR3 nucleotides: TGTGCCTGGAGCAGGGGCCACTCGAGGGACGAGCAGTACTTC. The entire variable domain, with the rest obtained from reference TRBV30 and TRBJ2-7, is as follows: SQTIHQWPATLVQPVGSPLSLECTVEGTSNPNLYWYRQAAGRGLQLLFYSVGIGQISSEVPQNLSASRPQDRQFILSSKKLLLSDSGFYLCAWSRGHSRDEQYFGPGTRLTVT.

The chain carries TRBV12-1 and TRBJ2-7; TRBD2, the D gene given by the table, was not confirmed from the DNA. TRBV12-1 is labeled a pseudogene. This CDR3 spans 15 amino acids. DNA of the CDR3: TGTGCCAGCAGCTCTGAAACGCGGGGGCTGTCGGGGCAGTACTTC. This sequence encodes CASSSETRGLSGQYF.

V gene TRBV5-1 combines with J gene TRBJ1-2, with TRBD1 as a possible D gene (6 bases). This CDR3 has 13 residues. Trimming took 4 bases from V and 2 from J, leaving 9 bases between them. Germline V lookup: CDR1 SGHRS, CDR2 YFSETQ. CDR3 loop: CASSPQGNYGYTF. Written as DNA, the CDR3 is TGCGCCAGCAGCCCGCAGGGGAACTATGGCTACACCTTC.

V and J are TRBV9 and TRBJ2-4, with 9 positions matching TRBD2. The V segment lost 0 bases and the J segment 6 bases; nucleotides outside the gene matches: 7. CDR1 is SGDLS, CDR2 YYNGEE, per germline. There are 16 residues in the CDR3. The CDR3 sequence: CASSVEGAGGTNIQYF. In nucleotides, the CDR3 is TGTGCCAGCAGCGTAGAGGGGGCGGGGGGGACAAACATTCAGTACTTC.

This clone was counted once. The rearrangement links TRBV5-6 to TRBJ2-2; 11 bases are shared with TRBD2. CDR1 SGHDT and CDR2 YYEEEE come from the germline V gene. This CDR3 region has 18 residues. Trimming removed 3 bases from V and 1 base from J; junction bases left unmatched: 8. The CDR3 bases are TGTGCCAGCAGCTCCAGGACTAGCGGGTACGAGAACACCGGGGAGCTGTTTTTT. Translation: CASSSRTSGYENTGELFF.

The CDR3 nucleotides are TGTGCCAGCAGCGTTAACCCGACAGGGGGCCTCGAGACCCAGTACTTC. As protein: CASSVNPTGGLETQYF. V is TRBV9 and J is TRBJ2-5; 10 nucleotides line up with TRBD1. This CDR3 has 16 residues. Unmatched junction bases numbered 9, after V lost 2 bases and J lost 5 bases. Germline V gives CDR1 SGDLS, CDR2 YYNGEE.

The rearrangement links TRBV5-4 to TRBJ1-4; 9 bases map to TRBD1. The germline CDR1 and CDR2 sequences are SGHNT and YYREEE (reference sequence). Unmatched junction bases numbered 4, after V lost 2 bases and J lost 8 bases. The length of the CDR3 is 14 residues. This CDR3 is CASSLGTGSEKLFF. The CDR3 DNA sequence: TGTGCCAGCAGCTTAGGGACAGGGTCCGAAAAACTGTTTTTT.

J is TRBJ2-1 and V is TRBV6-6; a weak D match, TRBD2 (6 bases). The V and J ends lost 8 bases and 0 bases respectively, with 11 bases between them. The CDR3 consists of 14 residues. The germline V gene encodes CDR1 MNHNY and CDR2 SVGAGI (reference sequence). The CDR3 is CASGRDSSYNEQFF. CDR3 nucleotides: TGTGCCAGCGGTAGGGACTCCTCCTACAATGAGCAGTTCTTC.